These 5 T cell receptor beta chains share one sample of origin, sequenced in a study of T-cell memory formation after mild COVID-19 (dated by TCRdb to the early 2020s). Library preparation used 5' RACE. The reads were generated on an Illumina NovaSeq 6000. Through fastp at Q25 and MiXCR, TCRdb rebuilt clones from the public reads, retaining in-frame beta chains. Rows with one shared CDR3 protein collapse into an entry with the most common genes and DNA. This sample holds 470,000 or so distinct CDR3 sequences; around 18% were observed only once. The leading ten clones occupy 8.4% of the sample. Sequencing input: PBMCs or a T cell subset sorted from them (not recorded which). These receptors originate from an adult woman who had mild COVID-19 (a few samples of this study predate the infection). The sample titles of this study are shuffled in the database, so cell type and time point are left out; the donor was told from shared clones.

This clonotype has just a few counts. The chain combines TRBV30 with TRBJ2-2; 7 bases match TRBD1. The CDR3 has 11 amino acids. Germline CDR1 reads GTSNPN; CDR2 reads SVGIG (reference sequence). The V and J ends lost 8 bases and 8 bases, in that order; junction bases with no gene match: 5. In nucleotides, the CDR3 is TGTGCCGGGACAGTAGGGGGGGAGCTGTTTTTT. Translating gives CAGTVGGELFF.

The chain recombines TRBV20-1 with TRBJ2-1; D is possibly TRBD1 or TRBD2 (5 bases each). Germline loops: CDR1 DFQATT, CDR2 SNEGSKA (reference sequence). The V end was cut by 6 bases, the J end by 7 bases, with 16 bases between. The CDR3 loop spans 13 amino acids. CDR3 bases: TGCAGTGCCCAGCGAGGGGTGTGGAATGAGCAGTTCTTC. It translates to CSAQRGVWNEQFF.

At least ten counts were recorded for this clonotype. The chain combines TRBV12-3 or TRBV12-4 with TRBJ2-1; TRBD1 matches at 10 bases. Trimming removed 7 bases from V and 7 bases from J; junction bases left unmatched: 4. The CDR3 is 13 amino acids. DNA of the CDR3: TGTGCCAGCACCGACAGGGGGCTGAATGAGCAGTTCTTC. Protein: CASTDRGLNEQFF.

This clonotype turned up a few times. This chain uses TRBV11-2 with TRBJ2-1; possible D gene TRBD2, 5 bases. Trimming cost V 4 bases and J 1 base, with 14 bases left between them. In germline, CDR1 is SGHAT, CDR2 FQNNGV. The CDR3 has 16 residues. CDR3 residues: CASSSAAGKSYNEQFF. The CDR3 bases are TGTGCCAGCAGCTCCGCGGCGGGTAAATCCTACAATGAGCAGTTCTTC.

The table lists this clonotype with a few counts. J is TRBJ2-5 and V is TRBV6-2 or TRBV6-3, with 12 positions matching TRBD2. The CDR3 consists of 17 residues. The germline V gene encodes CDR1 MNHEY and CDR2 SVGEGT. Trimming removed 4 bases from V and 0 bases from J; junction bases left unmatched: 6. The CDR3 region has the DNA TGTGCCAGCAGTTCCTATGGACTAGCGGGGTACCAAGAGACCCAGTACTTC. As protein: CASSSYGLAGYQETQYF.